The entry that follows covers one TCR beta chain sequence. Its antigen is as yet unknown. This record belongs to a study of somatic mutations in cytotoxic T cells in rheumatoid arthritis. Study at large: Right after diagnosis, and before any treatment had started, patient peripheral blood (roughly 29 ml EDTA) was drawn. Overall study findings and caveats: Rheumatoid arthritis patients showed slight TRBV07 underrepresentation, and this was not adjusted for multiple comparisons. About an eighth of the roughly 60 patients had a largest CD8+ clone above 20% of CD8+ cells.

Germline V gene data show CDR1 as MNHEY and CDR2 as SMNVEV (reference sequence). The CDR3 runs to 17 residues. With V trimmed by 4 bases and J by 2 bases, 9 bases remained unmatched. Per the authors' pipeline: After comparison against published virus-specific TCRB sequences, only a few of the patient CD8+ clones larger than 1% turned out to match them. TCRdb keeps only in-frame clones here, not all; method: immunoSEQ multiplex PCR. D and trimming come from the DNA, and the V and J calls and clone size come from that table. The repertoire includes approximately 11,000 clones, about 80% of them detected once, and around 8.6% sits in the top ten.

The origin of this receptor is an older woman with rheumatoid arthritis. Specimen: CD8+ T cells sorted from blood. The genes are TRBV27 and TRBJ2-5; 11 nucleotides match TRBD2. CDR3: CASSSTSGRLEQETQYF. CDR3 DNA: TGTGCCAGCAGTTCCACTAGCGGGAGACTGGAGCAAGAGACCCAGTACTTC.